A single sample gave rise to the 10 T cell receptor beta chains below, sequenced in a study of blood T cells in healthy people across ages. Using a J-beta primer mix together with a sample-barcoded 5' primer, a second PCR was run for roughly 7 to 11 cycles. TCRdb passed the 5' RACE reads through MiXCR, listing each CDR3 protein once. Among around 700,000 distinct CDR3 sequences listed, 25% were seen once. These data are also associated with another study on T cells of mothers and their children.

The sequenced material came from blood. The source is a boy between 5 and 17 years old in good health.

The CDR3: CASTLQGLNTEAFF. CDR3 sequence (DNA): TGTGCCAGCACCCTTCAGGGGTTGAACACTGAAGCTTTCTTT. The chain has TRBV6-2 or TRBV6-3 and TRBJ1-1, with TRBD1 as a possible D gene (6 bases). Germline V CDR1 and CDR2: MNHEY, SVGEGT. V was pared by 7 bases and J by 0 bases, with 12 bases between. The CDR3 is 14 amino acids.

This sequence joins TRBV24-1 and TRBJ1-2; possible D gene TRBD1, 5 bases. The ends were cut back, 0 bases at V and 7 bases at J, with 11 bases in the middle. Germline V gene sequence: CDR1 KGHDR, CDR2 SFDVKD. The CDR3 is made up of 14 amino acids. This CDR3 is CATSDLDSSFGYTF. The CDR3 DNA is TGTGCCACCAGTGATTTGGACAGTAGTTTTGGCTACACCTTC.

The chain joins TRBV4-3 to TRBJ2-7, with D maybe TRBD1 (5 bases). The CDR3 has 15 amino acids. Germline-derived CDR1 and CDR2 are LGHNA and YSLEER. Trimming took off 0 bases at V and 0 bases at J, with 9 bases between the two ends. CDR3 sequence: CASSQEYRSSYEQYF. CDR3 nucleotides: TGCGCCAGCAGCCAAGAGTACAGGAGCTCCTACGAGCAGTACTTC.

The rearrangement uses TRBV7-2 and TRBJ1-1; D is ambiguous. This CDR3 is built from 13 residues. Trimming left V 1 base short and J 11 bases short, with 14 bases between. The germline CDR1 and CDR2 sequences are SGHTA and FQGNSA. CDR3 loop: CASSLDTIIGAFF. The CDR3, as DNA: TGTGCCAGCAGCTTAGACACCATTATAGGGGCTTTCTTT.

The chain recombines TRBV4-1 with TRBJ1-5; TRBD1 is a possible D gene (5 bases). Germline V gene sequence: CDR1 MGHRA, CDR2 YSYEKL. V lost 5 bases, J lost 4 bases, and 12 bases lay in between. The CDR3 loop spans 14 amino acids. The CDR3 is CASSSLTGNQPQHF. The CDR3 coding sequence is TGCGCCAGCAGCTCCCTAACAGGTAATCAGCCCCAGCATTTT.

The chain uses TRBV4-3 and TRBJ1-1, with D hard to call. Germline CDR1 is LGHNA and CDR2 is YSLEER. The CDR3 loop spans 15 amino acids. Deletions cut 0 bases from V and 3 bases from J, with 11 bases between. As DNA, the CDR3 is TGCGCCAGCAGCCAAGAGGAGAGGTCGTACACTGAAGCTTTCTTT. Translated: CASSQEERSYTEAFF.

This clonotype appeared once. At one of its ends the junction is not consistent with the germline gene, which may arise from a read error. V gene TRBV10-3 combines with J gene TRBJ2-5; no definite D call. This CDR3 region has 16 residues. Germline V gene sequence: CDR1 ENHRY, CDR2 SYGVKD. For the CDR3, the DNA is TGTGCCATCGGTGAGATTGGGTCTACCATCCAAGAGACCCAGTACTTC. It codes for CAIGEIGSTIQETQYF.

The rearrangement links TRBV7-3 to TRBJ2-5, with 8 nucleotides matching TRBD1. V lost 5 bases, J lost 0 bases, and 8 bases stayed unmatched. The germline V gene encodes CDR1 SGHTA and CDR2 FQGTGA. CDR3 size: 16 residues. The CDR3 here is CASSPDRTGNQETQYF. The CDR3 DNA reads as TGTGCCAGCAGCCCTGATCGGACAGGGAACCAAGAGACCCAGTACTTC.

The chain joins TRBV12-5 to TRBJ1-1, with D possibly TRBD1 on 6 matching bases. The CDR3 sequence is 15 residues long. The germline V gene has CDR1 LGHNT and CDR2 FRNRAP. V lost 0 bases and J lost 1, with 9 bases in between. For the CDR3, the DNA is TGTGCTAGTGGTTTGGTAAACAGGGAGAACACTGAAGCTTTCTTT. It codes for CASGLVNRENTEAFF.

V is TRBV27 and J is TRBJ1-2, with 9 positions matching TRBD1. CDR1 is MNHEY, CDR2 SMNVEV, per germline (reference sequence). The CDR3 has 15 amino acids. J gave up 4 bases and V 8 bases, and 11 bases lay outside the gene matches. For the CDR3, the DNA is TGTGCCAGCTCACCGGGACAGGGTTGGGGCTATGGCTACACCTTC. It codes for CASSPGQGWGYGYTF.